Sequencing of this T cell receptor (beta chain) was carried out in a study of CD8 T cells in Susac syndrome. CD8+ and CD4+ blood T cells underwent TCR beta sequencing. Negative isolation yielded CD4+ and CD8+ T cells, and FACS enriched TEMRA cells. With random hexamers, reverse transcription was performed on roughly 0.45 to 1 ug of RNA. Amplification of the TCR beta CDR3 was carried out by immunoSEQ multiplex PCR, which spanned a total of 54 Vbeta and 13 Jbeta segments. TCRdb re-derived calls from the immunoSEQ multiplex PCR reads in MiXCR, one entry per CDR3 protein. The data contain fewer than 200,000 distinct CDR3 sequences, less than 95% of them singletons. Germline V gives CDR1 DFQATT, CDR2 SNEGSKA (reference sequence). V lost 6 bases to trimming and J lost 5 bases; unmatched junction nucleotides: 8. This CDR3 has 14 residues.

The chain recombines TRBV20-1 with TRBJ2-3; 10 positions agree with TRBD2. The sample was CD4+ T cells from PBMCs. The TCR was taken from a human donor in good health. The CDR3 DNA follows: TGCAGTGCACAAAGCGGGAGGGCCATAGATACGCAGTATTTT. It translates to CSAQSGRAIDTQYF.